This record covers a single T cell receptor beta chain. At one boundary the junction diverges from the germline segment, which might be a read error. Germline lookup yields CDR1 SNHLY and CDR2 FYNNEI. CDR3 length: 15 residues. The data belong to a study of blood T cell repertoires in COVID-19. Data came from immunoSEQ multiplex PCR; TCRdb stores just in-frame clones and leaves some out. The sample includes more than 85,000 clones, 70% to 90% of them seen just once. The sample comprised peripheral blood. The rearrangement uses TRBV2 and TRBJ1-5; tentatively, D is TRBD1 (5 bases). The TCR originated in a man over 45 with COVID-19, enrolled during active disease. The CDR3: CASRVSDSSNQLQHF. CDR3 coding DNA: TGTGCCAGCAGAGTATCAGACAGTAGCAATCAGCTCCAGCATTTT.